This T cell receptor (beta chain) was sequenced during a study of blood T cell repertoires in COVID-19. Study as a whole: Acute and convalescent COVID-19 specimens originated in the United States, Italy and Spain.

Original processing notes: From reference gene primer amplification, estimates of nucleated cell counts were derived. TCRdb's table, derived via immunoSEQ multiplex PCR, lists solely in-frame clones and lacks some. V, J and clone size were drawn from that table, and D and trimming were deduced from the DNA. The sample holds roughly 160,000 clones, 70% to 85% seen once. Per germline, CDR1 LGHDT and CDR2 YNNKEL (reference sequence). The CDR3 covers 11 residues. With V trimmed by 4 bases and J by 11 bases, 5 bases remained unmatched. The origin of this receptor is an older woman in a cohort exposed to, infected with or recovered from COVID-19 (not recorded which). Sequencing used PBMCs or T cells enriched from blood (not recorded which). The V gene is TRBV3-1 (or the pseudogene TRBV3-2), the J gene TRBJ2-7, with TRBD1 matching 7 bases. CDR3 protein: CASSRQGQKYF. For the CDR3, the DNA is TGTGCCAGCAGCCGACAGGGTCAAAAGTACTTC.